Sequencing of this T cell receptor beta chain was carried out in a study of blood T cell repertoires in COVID-19. On the study more broadly: T cells, B-cell-depleted T cells, or PBMCs supplied cDNA or gDNA.

The assay was immunoSEQ multiplex PCR, and TCRdb's table has in-frame clones only and misses some. The sample shows 200,000 to 250,000 clones, roughly four fifths of them seen only once. V gave up 6 bases and J gave up 2 bases, with 7 bases separating them. The V gene's germline CDR1 is SNHLY and CDR2 FYNNEI. CDR3 length equals 12 residues. This receptor was identified in a woman of 80 years or more with COVID-19, enrolled during active disease. The sequencing input was peripheral blood. The chain couples TRBV2 to TRBJ2-5, with D perhaps TRBD2 (5 bases). CDR3 loop: CASRPGQETQYF. DNA for the CDR3: TGTGCCAGCAGGCCGGGACAAGAGACCCAGTACTTC.